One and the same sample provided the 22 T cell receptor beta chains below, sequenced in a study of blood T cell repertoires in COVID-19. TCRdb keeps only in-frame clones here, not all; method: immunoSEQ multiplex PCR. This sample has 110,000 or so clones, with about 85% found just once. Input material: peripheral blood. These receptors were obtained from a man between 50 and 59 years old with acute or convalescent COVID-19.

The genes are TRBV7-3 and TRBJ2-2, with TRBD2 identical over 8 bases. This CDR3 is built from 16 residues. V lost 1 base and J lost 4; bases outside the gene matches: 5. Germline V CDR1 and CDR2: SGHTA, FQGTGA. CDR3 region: CASSLSSGAGTGELFF. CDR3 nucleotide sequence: TGTGCCAGCAGCTTAAGTAGCGGGGCGGGCACCGGGGAGCTGTTTTTT.

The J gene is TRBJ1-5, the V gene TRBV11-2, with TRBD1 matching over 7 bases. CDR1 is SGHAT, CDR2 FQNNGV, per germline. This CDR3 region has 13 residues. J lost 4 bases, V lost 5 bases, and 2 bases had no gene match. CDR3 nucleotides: TGTGCCAGCAGCCCAGGGGGGAATCAGCCCCAGCATTTT. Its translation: CASSPGGNQPQHF.

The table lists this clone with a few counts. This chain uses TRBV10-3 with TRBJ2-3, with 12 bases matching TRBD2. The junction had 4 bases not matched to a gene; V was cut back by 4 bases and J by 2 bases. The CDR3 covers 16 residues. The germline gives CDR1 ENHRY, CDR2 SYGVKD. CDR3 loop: CAISGTSGDSTDTQYF. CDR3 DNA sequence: TGTGCCATCAGTGGGACTAGCGGGGATTCCACAGATACGCAGTATTTT.

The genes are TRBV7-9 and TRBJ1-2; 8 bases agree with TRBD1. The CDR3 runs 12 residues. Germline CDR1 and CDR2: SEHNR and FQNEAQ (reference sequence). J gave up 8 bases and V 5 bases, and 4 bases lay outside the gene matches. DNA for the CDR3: TGTGCCAGCAGCAGGACAGGGAGCGGCTACACCTTC. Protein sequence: CASSRTGSGYTF.

CDR3 sequence: CASSLWGGLVTEAFF. The CDR3 coding sequence is TGTGCCAGCAGTTTATGGGGGGGCTTAGTCACTGAAGCTTTCTTT. V and J are TRBV27 and TRBJ1-1, with D possibly matching TRBD1 (6 bases). V lost 1 base, J lost 4 bases, and 13 bases lay in between. This CDR3 has 15 amino acids. CDR1 is MNHEY and CDR2 is SMNVEV in the germline V gene (reference sequence).

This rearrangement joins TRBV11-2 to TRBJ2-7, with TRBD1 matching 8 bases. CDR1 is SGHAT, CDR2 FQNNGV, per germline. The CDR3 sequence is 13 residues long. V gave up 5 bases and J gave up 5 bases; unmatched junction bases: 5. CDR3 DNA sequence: TGTGCCAGCAGCCCGACAGGGGTGGACGAGCAGTACTTC. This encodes CASSPTGVDEQYF. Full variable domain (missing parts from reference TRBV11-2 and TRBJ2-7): EAGVAQSPRYKIIEKRQSVAFWCNPISGHATLYWYQQILGQGPKLLIQFQNNGVVDDSQLPKDRFSAERLKGVDSTLKIQPAKLEDSAVYLCASSPTGVDEQYFGPGTRLTVT.

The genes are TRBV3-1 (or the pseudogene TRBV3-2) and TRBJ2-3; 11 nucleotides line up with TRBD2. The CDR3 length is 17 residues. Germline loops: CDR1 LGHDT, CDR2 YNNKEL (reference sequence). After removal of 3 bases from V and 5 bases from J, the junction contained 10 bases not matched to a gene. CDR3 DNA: TGTGCCAGCAGCCATGAAGGTAGCGGGGGGGCCCTAGATACGCAGTATTTT. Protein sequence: CASSHEGSGGALDTQYF.

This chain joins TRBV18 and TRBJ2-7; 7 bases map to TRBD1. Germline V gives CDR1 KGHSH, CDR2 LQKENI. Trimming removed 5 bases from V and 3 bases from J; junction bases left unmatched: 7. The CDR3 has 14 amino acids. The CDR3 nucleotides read TGTGCCAGCTCAAAAACAGGGGCCTACTACGAGCAGTACTTC. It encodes CASSKTGAYYEQYF. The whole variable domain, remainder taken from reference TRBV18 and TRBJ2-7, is NAGVMQNPRHLVRRRGQEARLRCSPMKGHSHVYWYRQLPEEGLKFMVYLQKENIIDESGMPKERFSAEFPKEGPSILRIQQVVRGDSAAYFCASSKTGAYYEQYFGPGTRLTVT.

The CDR3 loop reads CASSYGGTVRSYTF. The CDR3, as DNA: TGTGCCAGCAGTTACGGGGGGACAGTACGTAGCTACACCTTC. The V call is TRBV6-5, the J call TRBJ1-2, with TRBD1 matching over 7 bases. Germline V lookup: CDR1 MNHEY, CDR2 SVGAGI. V lost 2 bases and J lost 9; bases outside the gene matches: 9. The CDR3 covers 14 residues.

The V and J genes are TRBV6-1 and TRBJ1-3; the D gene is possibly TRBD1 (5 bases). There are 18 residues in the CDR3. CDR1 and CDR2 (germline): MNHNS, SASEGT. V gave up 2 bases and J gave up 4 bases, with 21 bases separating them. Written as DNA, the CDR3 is TGTGCCAGCAGTGAAAAAACCATCCAAGGGGTAGGAGGAAACACCATATATTTT. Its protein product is CASSEKTIQGVGGNTIYF.

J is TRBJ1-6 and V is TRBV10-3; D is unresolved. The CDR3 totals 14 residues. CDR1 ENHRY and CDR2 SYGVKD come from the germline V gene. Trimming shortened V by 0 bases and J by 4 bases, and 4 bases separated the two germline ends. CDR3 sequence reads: CAISESEYNSPLHF. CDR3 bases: TGTGCCATCAGTGAGTCGGAGTATAATTCACCCCTCCACTTT.

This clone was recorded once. For the CDR3, the DNA is TGTGCCAGCAGCCGAGGACAAGAAGCTTTCTTT. This gives the protein CASSRGQEAFF. This sequence joins TRBV5-6 and TRBJ1-1; a possible D gene is TRBD1 (5 bases). The length of the CDR3 is 11 residues. Trimming stripped 4 bases from V and 8 bases from J, with 9 bases between. Per the germline V gene, CDR1 is SGHDT and CDR2 is YYEEEE.

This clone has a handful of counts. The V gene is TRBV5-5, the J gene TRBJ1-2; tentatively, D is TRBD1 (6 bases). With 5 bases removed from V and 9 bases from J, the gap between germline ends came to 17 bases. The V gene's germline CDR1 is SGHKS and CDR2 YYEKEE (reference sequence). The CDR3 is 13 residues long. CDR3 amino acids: CASRWEQGQSYTF. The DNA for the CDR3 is TGTGCCAGCAGGTGGGAGCAGGGGCAGAGCTACACCTTC. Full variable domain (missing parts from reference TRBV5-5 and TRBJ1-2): DAGVTQSPTHLIKTRGQQVTLRCSPISGHKSVSWYQQVLGQGPQFIFQYYEKEERGRGNFPDRFSARQFPNYSSELNVNALLLGDSALYLCASRWEQGQSYTFGSGTRLTVV.

The CDR3 DNA reads TGCGCCAGCAGCCAAGGCGGAGGCGACTATGGCTACACCTTC. Translation gives CASSQGGGDYGYTF. The chain uses TRBV4-1 and TRBJ1-2; the D is unclear. Deletions cut 1 base from V and 3 bases from J, with 9 bases between. Germline CDR1 MGHRA, CDR2 YSYEKL. The CDR3 is made up of 14 amino acids.

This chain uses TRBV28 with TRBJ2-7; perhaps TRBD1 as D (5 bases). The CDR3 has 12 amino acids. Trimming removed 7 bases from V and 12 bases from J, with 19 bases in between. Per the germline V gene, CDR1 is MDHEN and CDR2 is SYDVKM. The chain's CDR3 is CASTLPGAGPYF. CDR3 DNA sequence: TGTGCCAGCACCTTACCTGGGGCAGGTCCGTACTTC.

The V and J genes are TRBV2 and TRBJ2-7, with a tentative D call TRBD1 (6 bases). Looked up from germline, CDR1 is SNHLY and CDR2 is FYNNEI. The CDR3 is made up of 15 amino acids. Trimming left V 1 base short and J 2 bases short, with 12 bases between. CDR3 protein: CASSEGRGLTYEQYF. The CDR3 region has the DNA TGTGCCAGCAGTGAAGGCAGGGGCCTAACCTACGAGCAGTACTTC.

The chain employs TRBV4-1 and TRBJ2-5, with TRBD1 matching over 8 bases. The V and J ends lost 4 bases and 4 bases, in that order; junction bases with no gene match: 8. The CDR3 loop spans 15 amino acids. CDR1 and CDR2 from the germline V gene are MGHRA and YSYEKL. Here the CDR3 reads CASSPMTGVGETQYF. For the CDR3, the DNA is TGCGCCAGCAGCCCAATGACAGGGGTGGGAGAGACCCAGTACTTC.

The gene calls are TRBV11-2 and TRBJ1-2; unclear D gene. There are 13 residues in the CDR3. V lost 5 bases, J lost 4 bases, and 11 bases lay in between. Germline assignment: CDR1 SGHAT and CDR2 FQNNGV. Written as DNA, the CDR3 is TGTGCCAGCAGCCCCAGACCGGGCTATGGCTACACCTTC. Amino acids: CASSPRPGYGYTF.

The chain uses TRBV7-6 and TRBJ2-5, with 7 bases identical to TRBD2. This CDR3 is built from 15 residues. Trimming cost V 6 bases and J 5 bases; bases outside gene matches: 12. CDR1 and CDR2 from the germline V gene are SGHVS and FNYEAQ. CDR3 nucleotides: TGTGCCAGCAGGAGATCAGGTCGGGGGGATGAGACCCAGTACTTC. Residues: CASRRSGRGDETQYF.

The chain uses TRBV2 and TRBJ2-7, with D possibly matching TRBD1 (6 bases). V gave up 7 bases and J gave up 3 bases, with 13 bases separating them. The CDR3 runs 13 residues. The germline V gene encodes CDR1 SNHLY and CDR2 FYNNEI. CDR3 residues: CASNRDIDYEQYF. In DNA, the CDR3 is TGTGCCAGCAACCGGGACATAGACTACGAGCAGTACTTC.

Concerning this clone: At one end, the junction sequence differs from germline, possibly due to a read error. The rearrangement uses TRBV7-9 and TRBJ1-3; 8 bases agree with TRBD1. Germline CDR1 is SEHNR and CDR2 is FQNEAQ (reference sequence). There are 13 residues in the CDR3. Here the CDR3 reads CASSFDRGDTTYF. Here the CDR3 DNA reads TGTGCCAGCAGTTTCGACAGGGGAGACACCACATATTTT.

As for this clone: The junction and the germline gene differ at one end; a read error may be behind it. DNA for the CDR3: TGTGCCAGCAACCCCCCCGGGACAGGGGCTCTTTCCTTC. Protein product: CASNPPGTGALSF. This chain joins TRBV28 and TRBJ1-2, with 10 bases fitting TRBD1. The CDR3 loop spans 13 amino acids. Looked up from germline, CDR1 is MDHEN and CDR2 is SYDVKM.